The sequence of this TCR beta chain was determined in a study of blood T cell repertoires in COVID-19. Background on the study: Acute and convalescent COVID-19 samples came from the United States, Italy and Spain. T cells, B-cell-depleted T cells, or PBMCs provided the cDNA or gDNA that served as material.

In the original workflow: Amplification from reference gene primers served as the basis for estimated nucleated cell counts. Libraries were prepared by immunoSEQ multiplex PCR; TCRdb keeps only in-frame clonotypes and omits some of them. D and trimming come from the DNA, and the V and J calls and clone size come from that table. The sample shows a few hundred thousand clones, 85% of them seen only once. The CDR3 is made up of 17 amino acids. Germline lookup yields CDR1 MGHRA and CDR2 YSYEKL. The V and J ends lost 2 bases and 2 bases, in that order; junction bases with no gene match: 7. This clonotype was sampled from a woman under 30 with acute or convalescent COVID-19. The chain is built from TRBV4-1 and TRBJ2-5; 11 bases are a match to TRBD2. The source material was peripheral blood. The CDR3 coding sequence is TGCGCCAGCAGCCAACACACACTAGCGGGGGCACAAGAGACCCAGTACTTC. Translated: CASSQHTLAGAQETQYF.